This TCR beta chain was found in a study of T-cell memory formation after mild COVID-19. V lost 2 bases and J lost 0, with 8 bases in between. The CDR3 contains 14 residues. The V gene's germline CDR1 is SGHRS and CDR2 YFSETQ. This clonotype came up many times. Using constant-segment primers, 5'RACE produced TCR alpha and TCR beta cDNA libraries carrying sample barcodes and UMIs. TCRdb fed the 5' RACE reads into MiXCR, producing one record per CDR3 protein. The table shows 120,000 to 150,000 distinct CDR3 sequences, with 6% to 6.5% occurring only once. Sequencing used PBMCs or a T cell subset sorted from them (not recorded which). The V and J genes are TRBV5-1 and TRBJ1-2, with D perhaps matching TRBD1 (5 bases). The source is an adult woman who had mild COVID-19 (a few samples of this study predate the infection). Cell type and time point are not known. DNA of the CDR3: TGCGCCAGCAGCTTCCGGGGGACTAACTATGGCTACACCTTC. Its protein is CASSFRGTNYGYTF. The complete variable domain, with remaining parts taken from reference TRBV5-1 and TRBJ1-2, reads KAGVTQTPRYLIKTRGQQVTLSCSPISGHRSVSWYQQTPGQGLQFLFEYFSETQRNKGNFPGRFSGRQFSNSRSEMNVSTLELGDSALYLCASSFRGTNYGYTFGSGTRLTVV.